This T cell receptor (beta chain) appears in the sequencing data of a study of cytomegalovirus exposure and HLA in healthy donors. The primer mix had 60 Vbeta and 13 Jbeta primers. TCRdb's table, derived via immunoSEQ multiplex PCR, lists solely in-frame clones and lacks some. There are about 110,000 clones in the sample; about four fifths occur only once, and roughly 2.3% lies in the top ten. There are 17 residues in the CDR3. From germline, CDR1 is ENHRY and CDR2 SYGVKD. V shed 3 bases, J shed 8 bases, and the junction held 13 bases outside the gene matches. The sequence was collected from a woman aged 25-40 years in good health and CMV-seronegative. This sequence joins TRBV10-3 and TRBJ2-2; 9 positions agree with TRBD2. The sample taken for sequencing was PBMCs. The CDR3 is CAISEPSARGGSGELFF. In DNA, the CDR3 is TGTGCCATCAGTGAACCCTCCGCGCGGGGGGGCTCAGGGGAGCTGTTTTTT.